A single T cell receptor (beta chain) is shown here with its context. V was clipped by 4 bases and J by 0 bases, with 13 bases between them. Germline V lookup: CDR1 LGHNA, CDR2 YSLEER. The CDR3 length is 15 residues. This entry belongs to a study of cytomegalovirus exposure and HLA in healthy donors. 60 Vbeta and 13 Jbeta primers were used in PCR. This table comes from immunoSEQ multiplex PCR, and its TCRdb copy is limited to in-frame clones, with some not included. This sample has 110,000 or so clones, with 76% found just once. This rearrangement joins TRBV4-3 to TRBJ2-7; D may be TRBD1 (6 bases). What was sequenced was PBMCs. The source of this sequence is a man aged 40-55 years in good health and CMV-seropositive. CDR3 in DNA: TGCGCCAGCAGCCCTCGACAGGTTAGCTCCTACGAGCAGTACTTC. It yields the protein CASSPRQVSSYEQYF.